The 5 T cell receptor beta chains reported below all come from one sample, sequenced in a study of post-analysis software for immune sequencing data. Study results and caveats: Among four to six TRBV segments more frequent in patients than controls were TRBV5-6, TRBV5-1 and TRBV20-1.

Unique molecular identifiers tagged the TCR beta cDNA libraries. MiXCR, run by TCRdb on the PCR reads, gives a single entry per CDR3 protein. The sample records some 890,000 distinct CDR3 sequences, around 53% being singletons. Antigens for these TCRs are unknown. The sample consisted of blood. These receptors came from a girl between 5 and 17 years old with multiple sclerosis.

This clonotype was counted only a few times. The rearrangement joins TRBV5-1 to TRBJ2-7; D is possibly TRBD1 (6 bases). With 7 bases removed from V and 3 bases from J, the gap between germline ends came to 11 bases. Germline CDR1 reads SGHRS; CDR2 reads YFSETQ. This CDR3 spans 12 amino acids. The CDR3 region has the DNA TGCGCCAGCGGCGAAGGGGGCTACGAGCAGTACTTC. This translates into CASGEGGYEQYF.

This clonotype was detected only once. The J gene is TRBJ2-3, the V gene TRBV15; D call uncertain. The germline CDR1 and CDR2 sequences are LNHNV and YYDKDF (reference sequence). This CDR3 is built from 13 residues. Deletions cut 1 base from V and 5 bases from J, with 7 bases between. CDR3 in amino acids: CATSRGAEDTQYF. The DNA for the CDR3 is TGTGCCACCAGCAGAGGGGCTGAAGATACGCAGTATTTT.

The chain combines TRBV30 with TRBJ2-1, with D possibly TRBD2 on 6 matching bases. Looked up from germline, CDR1 is GTSNPN and CDR2 is SVGIG (reference sequence). Trimming pared 2 bases from V and 3 bases from J, leaving 11 bases between. This CDR3 is 14 amino acids long. CDR3 protein: CAWSTASDYNEQFF. The CDR3 nucleotides read TGTGCCTGGAGTACGGCTAGCGACTACAATGAGCAGTTCTTC.

The V gene is TRBV5-1, the J gene TRBJ2-1; 11 bases line up with TRBD2. With V trimmed by 4 bases and J by 5 bases, 8 bases remained unmatched. The CDR3 has 16 residues. Looked up from germline, CDR1 is SGHRS and CDR2 is YFSETQ. CDR3: CASSVRLAGTDNEQFF. The CDR3 nucleotides read TGCGCCAGCAGCGTGAGACTAGCGGGAACCGACAATGAGCAGTTCTTC.

V and J are TRBV20-1 and TRBJ1-2; D uncertain. Trimming left V 7 bases short and J 4 bases short, with 13 bases between. The CDR3 length is 12 residues. Germline CDR1 DFQATT, CDR2 SNEGSKA (reference sequence). The CDR3 DNA sequence: TGCAGTGTCCCCGCCTGGAGCTATGGCTACACCTTC. Translated, it gives CSVPAWSYGYTF.